A selection of T cell receptor beta chains follows, all from one sample in a study of spatial heterogeneity in lung cancer. One entry per CDR3 protein, called by TCRdb with MiXCR from the 5' RACE reads. The sample has tens of thousands of distinct CDR3 sequences, about 12% seen once; the top ten hold about 40%. Specimen: PBMCs, collected at surgery. The origin of the receptors is a male donor with early-stage non-small cell lung cancer. The CDR3 runs from the conserved cysteine through the conserved F or W. A D gene is named only where the DNA matches it firmly. Some rows have no size entry. The others give once, few or many, or a class for an expanded clone.

abundance,v_gene,j_gene,d_gene,CDR3aa,CDR3nt
.,TRBV9,TRBJ2-7,.,CASSARLEKYEQYF,TGTGCCAGCAGCGCCAGACTAGAGAAGTACGAGCAGTACTTC
few,TRBV7-2,TRBJ1-1,.,CASSRRLLEAFF,TGTGCCAGCAGCCGTAGGTTACTGGAAGCTTTCTTT
few,TRBV19,TRBJ1-2,TRBD1,CASSTGQGVYGYTF,TGTGCCAGTAGTACCGGACAGGGCGTCTATGGCTACACCTTC
.,TRBV7-2,TRBJ2-1,TRBD1,CASSTGQVNEQFF,TGTGCCAGCAGCACCGGACAGGTCAATGAGCAGTTCTTC
many,TRBV6-6,TRBJ1-4,TRBD1,CASRQGQGGTTNEKLFF,TGTGCCAGCAGACAAGGACAGGGAGGCACGACTAATGAAAAACTGTTTTTT
many,TRBV5-1,TRBJ2-3,.,CASSFGSTDTQYF,TGCGCCAGCAGCTTCGGCAGCACAGATACGCAGTATTTT
.,TRBV7-6,TRBJ2-1,.,CASSLGSGNEQFF,TGTGCCAGCAGCTTAGGGTCCGGGAATGAGCAGTTCTTC
many,TRBV5-1,TRBJ1-3,.,CASSFSGTAISGNTIYF,TGCGCCAGCAGCTTCTCCGGGACCGCCATCTCTGGAAACACCATATATTTT
many,TRBV20-1,TRBJ2-1,TRBD2,CSAARLAGSYNEQFF,TGCAGTGCTGCTAGACTAGCGGGGTCCTACAATGAGCAGTTCTTC
many,TRBV6-4,TRBJ1-6,TRBD1,CASSDSGTGSSPLHF,TGTGCCAGCAGTGACTCAGGGACAGGGTCCTCACCCCTCCACTTT
many,TRBV29-1,TRBJ2-7,.,CSVGYRAYEQYF,TGCAGCGTTGGGTACAGGGCCTACGAGCAGTACTTC
many,TRBV20-1,TRBJ2-2,TRBD1,CSARAFRGLVAGELFF,TGCAGTGCTAGGGCCTTTAGGGGGCTAGTAGCCGGGGAGCTGTTTTTT
.,TRBV12-3/TRBV12-4,TRBJ2-4,.,CASSLGSGVGDIQYF,TGTGCCAGCAGTTTAGGCTCTGGGGTGGGGGACATTCAGTACTTC
many,TRBV6-5,TRBJ1-1,.,CASSYVGSTEAFF,TGTGCCAGCAGTTACGTAGGGAGCACTGAAGCTTTCTTT
few,TRBV6-6,TRBJ2-7,TRBD2,CASSYSGGAGEQYF,TGTGCCAGCAGTTATAGCGGGGGGGCCGGCGAGCAGTACTTC
.,TRBV5-1,TRBJ2-7,TRBD1,CASSYRDRGYEQYF,TGCGCCAGCAGCTACCGGGACAGGGGCTACGAGCAGTACTTC
few,TRBV7-9,TRBJ2-1,.,CASSLRKDYNEQFF,TGTGCCAGCAGCTTAAGGAAAGACTACAATGAGCAGTTCTTC
few,TRBV12-3/TRBV12-4,TRBJ1-3,.,CAQQVGQTSGNTIYF,TGTGCCCAGCAGGTCGGGCAAACCTCTGGAAACACCATATATTTT
many,TRBV2,TRBJ2-7,TRBD2,CASSDPSGVSYEQYF,TGTGCCAGCAGTGACCCTAGCGGGGTAAGCTACGAGCAGTACTTC
.,TRBV6-2/TRBV6-3,TRBJ1-1,.,CASSYSTRGVGTEAFF,TGTGCCAGCAGTTACTCGACGAGGGGGGTAGGAACTGAAGCTTTCTTT
few,TRBV28,TRBJ1-2,.,CASSSGYGYTF,TGTGCCAGCAGTTCAGGATATGGCTACACCTTC
.,TRBV4-2,TRBJ2-2,TRBD1,CASSLGSGTGYFRGAGELFF,TGTGCCAGCAGTTTGGGCAGCGGGACAGGGTATTTCAGAGGCGCCGGGGAGCTGTTTTTT
.,TRBV20-1,TRBJ1-2,TRBD1,CSARDRGRGYTF,TGCAGTGCTAGGGACAGGGGGCGCGGCTACACCTTC
few,TRBV20-1,TRBJ2-2,TRBD2,CSARGLAATGELFF,TGCAGTGCTAGGGGACTAGCGGCGACCGGGGAGCTGTTTTTT
few,TRBV21-1,TRBJ2-3,.,CASSKTLAGETSTDTQYF,TGTGCCAGCAGCAAAACCCTAGCGGGCGAAACTAGCACAGATACGCAGTATTTT
.,TRBV6-2/TRBV6-3,TRBJ2-2,TRBD2,CASTLSGSPVTGELFF,TGTGCCAGCACCTTGAGCGGGAGTCCCGTCACCGGGGAGCTGTTTTTT
.,TRBV5-1,TRBJ1-1,.,CASSLGAGQHAEAFF,TGCGCCAGCAGCTTGGGGGCGGGGCAGCACGCTGAAGCTTTCTTT
many,TRBV20-1,TRBJ2-3,.,CSARRSASTDTQYF,TGCAGTGCTAGAAGGTCAGCTAGCACAGATACGCAGTATTTT
.,TRBV4-3,TRBJ2-3,TRBD1,CASSQDVRGQGDTQYF,TGCGCCAGCAGCCAAGATGTCAGGGGGCAGGGAGATACGCAGTATTTT
.,TRBV24-1,TRBJ1-2,TRBD1,CATSVGTGSGYTF,TGTGCCACCAGTGTGGGGACAGGATCCGGCTACACCTTC
.,TRBV7-9,TRBJ2-7,TRBD1,CASSFGQGAHEQYF,TGTGCCAGCAGCTTTGGGCAGGGGGCCCACGAGCAGTACTTC
many,TRBV20-1,TRBJ1-1,.,CSVGSAGSNTEAFF,TGCAGTGTTGGGAGTGCAGGATCGAACACTGAAGCTTTCTTT
many,TRBV12-3/TRBV12-4,TRBJ2-5,TRBD1,CASSPTGEETQYF,TGTGCCAGCAGTCCGACAGGGGAAGAGACCCAGTACTTC
few,TRBV30,TRBJ1-1,.,CAWSLGLYTEAFF,TGTGCCTGGAGCCTAGGACTATACACTGAAGCTTTCTTT
few,TRBV9,TRBJ1-1,.,CASSVGEGLDTEAFF,TGTGCCAGCAGCGTAGGAGAGGGGTTGGACACTGAAGCTTTCTTT
many,TRBV24-1,TRBJ2-6,.,CATSANRDRLIGANVLTF,TGTGCCACCAGCGCTAACCGGGACCGTCTAATTGGGGCCAACGTCCTGACTTTC
few,TRBV19,TRBJ2-3,.,CASSLGRLRRVTDTQYF,TGTGCCAGTAGTCTCGGACGGCTCCGAAGAGTAACAGATACGCAGTATTTT
many,TRBV7-8,TRBJ2-1,.,CASSLGEPNEQFF,TGTGCCAGCAGCTTAGGGGAGCCCAATGAGCAGTTCTTC
few,TRBV19,TRBJ2-5,.,CASSMYQETQYF,TGTGCCAGTAGTATGTACCAAGAGACCCAGTACTTC
few,TRBV6-5,TRBJ2-5,.,CASSLAGGRHSETQYF,TGTGCCAGCAGCCTCGCCGGGGGAAGACACAGTGAGACCCAGTACTTC
.,TRBV11-2,TRBJ2-5,.,CASSSIETQYF,TGTGCCAGCAGCTCCATAGAGACCCAGTACTTC
many,TRBV19,TRBJ1-2,.,CASSKPGTPPFGYTF,TGTGCCAGTAGCAAGCCCGGGACACCCCCTTTTGGCTACACCTTC
.,TRBV18,TRBJ1-5,.,CASSPSGRDQPQHF,TGTGCCAGCTCACCGTCGGGGCGCGATCAGCCCCAGCATTTT
.,TRBV5-1,TRBJ1-3,TRBD1,CASSPPQTGDGNTIYF,TGCGCCAGCAGCCCCCCCCAGACAGGGGATGGAAACACCATATATTTT
few,TRBV9,TRBJ2-3,.,CASSAQSVLRTDTQYF,TGTGCCAGCAGCGCCCAGTCTGTGCTCCGCACAGATACGCAGTATTTT
many,TRBV30,TRBJ2-4,.,CAWRHRDPINIQYF,TGTGCCTGGAGGCACAGGGATCCGATAAACATTCAGTACTTC
once,TRBV20-1,TRBJ2-4,.,CSARAKRVAKNIQYF,TGCAGTGCTAGAGCTAAGAGGGTTGCCAAAAACATTCAGTACTTC
many,TRBV7-9,TRBJ2-1,TRBD2,CASSLETWTSGYNEQFF,TGTGCCAGCAGCTTAGAGACCTGGACTAGCGGATACAATGAGCAGTTCTTC
.,TRBV7-2,TRBJ2-7,.,CASSLEARTLYEQYF,TGTGCCAGCAGCTTAGAGGCCAGGACGCTTTACGAGCAGTACTTC
.,TRBV20-1,TRBJ2-4,TRBD1,CSARQGGKNIQYF,TGCAGTGCCAGACAGGGGGGAAAAAACATTCAGTACTTC
.,TRBV28,TRBJ2-7,.,CASSFRDPAYEQYF,TGTGCCAGCAGTTTCCGGGACCCTGCCTACGAGCAGTACTTC
few,TRBV3-1,TRBJ2-1,.,CASSRQIGGSYNEQFF,TGTGCCAGCAGCAGGCAAATCGGGGGCTCCTACAATGAGCAGTTCTTC
.,TRBV5-5,TRBJ1-5,TRBD1,CASSSGQDNQPQHF,TGTGCCAGCAGCTCCGGACAGGACAATCAGCCCCAGCATTTT
many,TRBV9,TRBJ2-3,.,CASSVAASVNADTQYF,TGTGCCAGCAGCGTAGCTGCCTCAGTTAATGCAGATACGCAGTATTTT
few,TRBV6-2/TRBV6-3,TRBJ2-1,.,CASTPTGSYNEQFF,TGTGCCAGCACCCCAACGGGCAGCTACAATGAGCAGTTCTTC